Listed here are 20 T cell receptor beta chains from one sample, sequenced in a study of Graves' ophthalmopathy and Graves' hyperthyroidism. RNA transcripts provided the template for amplifying TCR beta CDR3 regions. In the first round, RT-PCR was carried out with HTBI primers, and a multiplex PCR formed the second round. TCRdb recomputed calls from the multiplex PCR reads with MiXCR, one row per CDR3 protein. The sample has around 340,000 distinct CDR3 sequences, 15% to 20% seen once. The specimen sequenced was peripheral blood. These receptors were taken from an adult man with Graves' ophthalmopathy.

This clonotype came up many times. V is TRBV12-3 or TRBV12-4 and J is TRBJ2-7; D perhaps matches TRBD1 (6 bases). The CDR3 totals 14 residues. The ends were cut back, 6 bases at V and 2 bases at J, with 14 bases in the middle. The CDR3 DNA reads TGTGCCAGCAGGGAACAGGGATCCCCCTACGAGCAGTACTTC. It translates to CASREQGSPYEQYF.

This clonotype has at least ten counts. The chain couples TRBV11-2 to TRBJ2-7; a weak D match, TRBD2 (5 bases). The V end lost 5 bases, the J end lost 3 bases, and 14 bases lay between the germline ends. Germline CDR1 reads SGHAT; CDR2 reads FQNNGV. The CDR3 spans 14 residues. The chain's CDR3 is CASSGLSGIYEQYF. The CDR3 DNA follows: TGTGCCAGCAGCGGATTGTCGGGGATCTACGAGCAGTACTTC.

The V and J genes are TRBV2 and TRBJ1-5; no definite D call. The V gene lost 6 bases and the J gene lost 6 bases, with 12 bases spanning the gap. The CDR3 spans 13 residues. The V gene's germline CDR1 is SNHLY and CDR2 FYNNEI. In DNA, the CDR3 is TGTGCCAGCAGAGCCATCGATCGTCAGCCCCAGCATTTT. Amino acids: CASRAIDRQPQHF.

This clonotype was detected many times. The chain has TRBV5-1 and TRBJ2-7; D tentatively reads TRBD1 or TRBD2 (5 bases each). Trimming took 1 base from V and 2 from J, leaving 22 bases between them. Germline V gene lookup returns CDR1 SGHRS and CDR2 YFSETQ. CDR3 length: 18 residues. The CDR3 nucleotides are TGCGCCAGCAGCTTGAGGGGACCTGGACCAGCACCCCCCTACGAGCAGTACTTC. It specifies CASSLRGPGPAPPYEQYF. Based on the CDR3 plus reference TRBV5-1 and TRBJ2-7, the full variable domain is KAGVTQTPRYLIKTRGQQVTLSCSPISGHRSVSWYQQTPGQGLQFLFEYFSETQRNKGNFPGRFSGRQFSNSRSEMNVSTLELGDSALYLCASSLRGPGPAPPYEQYFGPGTRLTVT.

In this sample, this clonotype turned up many times. This chain links TRBV10-3 with TRBJ2-5; TRBD1 aligns across 9 bases. The CDR3 totals 13 residues. The junction had 7 bases not matched to a gene; V was cut back by 10 bases and J by 4 bases. Germline CDR1 reads ENHRY; CDR2 reads SYGVKD. CDR3 in amino acids: CATTGGFGETQYF. The CDR3 DNA reads as TGTGCCACGACAGGGGGTTTTGGAGAGACCCAGTACTTC.

At least ten counts were recorded for this clonotype. CDR3 in amino acids: CASSDQTGGGNTIYF. The CDR3 nucleotides are TGTGCCAGCAGCGACCAGACAGGAGGCGGAAACACCATATATTTT. V gene TRBV13 combines with J gene TRBJ1-3; TRBD1 is a possible D gene (6 bases). V was clipped by 5 bases and J by 4 bases, with 15 bases between them. The CDR3 contains 15 residues. In germline, CDR1 is PRHDT, CDR2 FYEKMQ (reference sequence).

A note on this clonotype: A single base separates this from a much larger clone, so it may be a read error. The rearrangement links TRBV2 to TRBJ1-4; TRBD1 might be the D (6 bases). Germline CDR1 SNHLY, CDR2 FYNNEI. This CDR3 comprises 14 residues. CDR3 region: CASKGDIFNEQLFF. CDR3 coding DNA: TGTGCCAGCAAGGGGGACATTTTCAATGAACAACTGTTTTTT.

This clonotype was counted ten times or more. This chain links TRBV20-1 with TRBJ2-4, with D perhaps TRBD2 (5 bases). The CDR3 has 18 amino acids. V was trimmed by 5 bases and J by 0 bases, leaving 23 bases between them. Germline V lookup: CDR1 DFQATT, CDR2 SNEGSKA (reference sequence). The CDR3 here is CSASPATGSSLAKNIQYF. CDR3 in DNA: TGCAGTGCTTCCCCCGCAACGGGATCCTCCTTAGCCAAAAACATTCAGTACTTC.

There are many counts of this clonotype. The rearrangement links TRBV4-1 to TRBJ1-1, with D perhaps TRBD1 (6 bases). V lost 1 base to trimming and J lost 3 bases, with 12 bases between them. The length of the CDR3 is 15 residues. CDR1 MGHRA and CDR2 YSYEKL come from the germline V gene. The CDR3, as DNA: TGCGCCAGCAGCCAAGCCGGGACACCATACACTGAAGCTTTCTTT. Protein sequence: CASSQAGTPYTEAFF.

The V gene is TRBV4-2, the J gene TRBJ1-1; no reliable D call. Trimming removed 4 bases at V and 7 bases at J, with 13 bases between. This CDR3 spans 13 amino acids. The V gene's germline CDR1 is LGHNA and CDR2 YNFKEQ. The CDR3 loop reads CASSPSSRNEAFF. The CDR3 DNA reads as TGTGCCAGCAGCCCAAGCTCCAGAAATGAAGCTTTCTTT.

This clonotype occurred many times. The chain is built from TRBV6-1 and TRBJ1-5; 9 bases line up with TRBD1. V was pared by 6 bases and J by 3 bases, with 6 bases of the junction left unmatched. There are 15 residues in the CDR3. Germline assignment: CDR1 MNHNS and CDR2 SASEGT. This CDR3 is CASSTDRGNNQPQHF. CDR3 sequence (DNA): TGTGCCAGCAGCACGGACAGGGGAAACAATCAGCCCCAGCATTTT.

This clonotype came up a few times. V gene TRBV30 combines with J gene TRBJ1-2; D not certain. V was cut by 5 bases and J by 4 bases, with 8 bases left in between. This CDR3 region has 11 residues. CDR1 and CDR2 (germline): GTSNPN, SVGIG (reference sequence). The chain's CDR3 is CAWVRLYGYTF. DNA for the CDR3: TGTGCCTGGGTCCGGCTCTATGGCTACACCTTC.

This clonotype was detected many times. The CDR3 here is CASSFGQGIRETQYF. In nucleotides, the CDR3 is TGTGCCAGCAGTTTTGGGCAGGGTATAAGGGAGACCCAGTACTTC. The J gene is TRBJ2-5, the V gene TRBV12-3 or TRBV12-4; the D gene is possibly TRBD1 (5 bases). CDR3 length: 15 amino acids. V dropped 3 bases and J dropped 5 bases, with 16 bases sitting between them.

This clonotype was seen repeatedly, ten times or more. The chain is built from TRBV11-1 and TRBJ2-5; 10 bases map to TRBD1. CDR3 length: 15 residues. Germline CDR1 reads SGHAT; CDR2 reads FQDESV (reference sequence). Germline trimming cut 4 bases from V and 2 bases from J; bases unmatched to any gene: 4. CDR3 region: CASSSPGQGQETQYF. Here the CDR3 DNA reads TGTGCCAGCAGCTCTCCGGGACAGGGGCAAGAGACCCAGTACTTC.

This clonotype occurred many times. The chain is built from TRBV28 and TRBJ1-2, with D perhaps matching TRBD1 (6 bases). The CDR3 extends over 13 amino acids. Trimming removed 6 bases from V and 8 bases from J, with 16 bases in between. Germline CDR1 reads MDHEN; CDR2 reads SYDVKM. The CDR3 here is CASSETGRRGYTF. Written as DNA, the CDR3 is TGTGCCAGCAGCGAGACAGGACGTAGGGGCTACACCTTC.

This clonotype was observed at least ten times. V gene TRBV7-9 combines with J gene TRBJ2-5; D unclear. The CDR3 covers 15 residues. Germline CDR1 is SEHNR and CDR2 is FQNEAQ (reference sequence). The V end was cut by 5 bases, the J end by 0 bases, with 13 bases between. The DNA of the CDR3 is TGTGCCAGCAGCCCCCCCCCCTGGCACCAAGAGACCCAGTACTTC. This encodes CASSPPPWHQETQYF.

This clonotype appeared many times. J is TRBJ2-1 and V is TRBV30; tentatively, D is TRBD2 (5 bases). The CDR3 totals 15 residues. Trimming left V 2 bases short and J 3 bases short, with 14 bases between. Germline CDR1 reads GTSNPN; CDR2 reads SVGIG (reference sequence). The DNA of the CDR3 is TGTGCCTGGAGTCTAGCAGTCGGATACTACAATGAGCAGTTCTTC. Translating it yields CAWSLAVGYYNEQFF. Filled out from reference TRBV30 and TRBJ2-1, the complete variable domain reads SQTIHQWPATLVQPVGSPLSLECTVEGTSNPNLYWYRQAAGRGLQLLFYSVGIGQISSEVPQNLSASRPQDRQFILSSKKLLLSDSGFYLCAWSLAVGYYNEQFFGPGTRLTVL.

This clonotype was observed at least ten times. The genes are TRBV2 and TRBJ1-5; D ambiguous. The germline V gene has CDR1 SNHLY and CDR2 FYNNEI. V lost 1 base, J lost 7 bases, and 11 bases lay in between. The CDR3 is 14 residues long. Here the CDR3 DNA reads TGTGCCAGCAGTGAAGAGGCAGTTCGCCAGCCCCAGCATTTT. Its protein is CASSEEAVRQPQHF.

This clonotype was seen ten or more times. This chain connects TRBV6-5 to TRBJ2-5; unclear D gene. The CDR3 runs to 13 residues. Per germline, CDR1 MNHEY and CDR2 SVGAGI. V lost 5 bases and J lost 7, with 14 bases in between. The CDR3 bases are TGTGCCAGCAGTCACCTTCTCTGGGGGACCCAGTACTTC. Its translation is CASSHLLWGTQYF.

This clonotype showed up many times. The chain links TRBV20-1 to TRBJ2-7; 8 bases agree with TRBD2. The CDR3 spans 14 residues. The V gene's germline CDR1 is DFQATT and CDR2 SNEGSKA (reference sequence). J gave up 5 bases and V 5 bases, and 11 bases lay outside the gene matches. Here the CDR3 DNA reads TGCAGTGCTGCTCCGGGGGGGCGAAGGGACGAGCAGTACTTC. Translating it yields CSAAPGGRRDEQYF.